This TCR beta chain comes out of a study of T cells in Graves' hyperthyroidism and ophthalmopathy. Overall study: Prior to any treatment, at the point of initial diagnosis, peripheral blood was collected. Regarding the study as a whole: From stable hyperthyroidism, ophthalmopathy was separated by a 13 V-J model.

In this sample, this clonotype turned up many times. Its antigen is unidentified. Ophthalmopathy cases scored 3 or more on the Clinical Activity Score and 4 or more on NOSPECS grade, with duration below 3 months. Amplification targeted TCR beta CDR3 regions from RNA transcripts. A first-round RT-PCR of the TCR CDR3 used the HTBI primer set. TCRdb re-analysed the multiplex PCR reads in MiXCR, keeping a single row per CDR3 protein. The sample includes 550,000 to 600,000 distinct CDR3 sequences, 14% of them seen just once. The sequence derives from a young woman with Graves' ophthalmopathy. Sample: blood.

The CDR3 is CAWSVTGRHTEAFF. The CDR3 nucleotides are TGTGCCTGGAGTGTAACAGGGCGCCACACTGAAGCTTTCTTT. The chain carries TRBV30 and TRBJ1-1; TRBD1 is a possible D gene (6 bases). This CDR3 is built from 14 residues. Germline lookup yields CDR1 GTSNPN and CDR2 SVGIG (reference sequence). V was shortened by 0 bases and J by 3 bases, with 11 bases between the two germline ends.